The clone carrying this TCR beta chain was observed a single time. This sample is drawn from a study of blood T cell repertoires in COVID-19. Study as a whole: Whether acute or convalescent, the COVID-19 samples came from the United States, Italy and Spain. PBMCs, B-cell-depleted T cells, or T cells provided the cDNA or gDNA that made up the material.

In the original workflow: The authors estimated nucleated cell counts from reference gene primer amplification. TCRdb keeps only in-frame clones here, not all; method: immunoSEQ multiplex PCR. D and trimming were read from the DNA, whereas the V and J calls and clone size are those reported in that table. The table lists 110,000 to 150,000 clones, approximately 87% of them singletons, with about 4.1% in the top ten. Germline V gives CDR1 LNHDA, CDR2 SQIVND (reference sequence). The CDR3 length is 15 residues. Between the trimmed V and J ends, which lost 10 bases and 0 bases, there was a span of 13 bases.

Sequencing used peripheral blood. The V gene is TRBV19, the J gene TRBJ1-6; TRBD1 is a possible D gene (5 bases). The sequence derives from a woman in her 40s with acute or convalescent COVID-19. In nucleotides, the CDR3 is TGTGCCACTTGGGACGGGAGCTCCTATAATTCACCCCTCCACTTT. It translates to CATWDGSSYNSPLHF.